The source of this T cell receptor (beta chain) is a study of CXCR3-negative and CXCR3-positive naive CD8 T cells. About this clonotype itself: The antigen is undetermined.

In preparing the TRB cDNA libraries, 5' RACE with UMI labels was used. With the 5' RACE reads reprocessed, TCRdb shows one record per CDR3 protein and no DNA. Seen in this sample are 65,000 to 90,000 distinct CDR3 sequences; the ten most common clones hold about 0.62%. Study-wide results and caveats: Both naive subsets had comparably high diversity; memory CD8+ cells much lower. Naive subsets did not differ in surface CD5, and the authors estimated TCR strength using properties of the TRB CDR3. In CXCR3-positive naive cells, the TRB CDR3s were more hydrophobic than in CXCR3-negative naive cells.

The CDR3 consists of 17 residues. In germline, CDR1 is SGDLS, CDR2 YYNGEE. The V gene is TRBV9, the J gene TRBJ2-5; TCRdb selects TRBD2, and the lack of DNA leaves this call unchecked. Specimen: naive CXCR3+ CD8+ T cells from blood. Documented subset: CD45RO-CCR7+CD27+CD95- naive CD8+ T cells expressing CXCR3 (TNR3+). The clonotype was recovered from a human donor in good health. Some clones in this sample may be carry-over from other donors' samples. The chain's CDR3 is CASSAGLAGGIVETQYF.